This passage covers 25 T cell receptor beta chains from one sample sequenced in a study of blood T cell repertoires in COVID-19. Measured with immunoSEQ multiplex PCR; TCRdb has only the in-frame clones, and not every one. The sample lists a few hundred thousand clones, 80% to 90% seen once, with about 0.91% in the top ten. The sample was peripheral blood. These receptors originate from a young man with COVID-19, enrolled during active disease.

The rearrangement links TRBV5-5 to TRBJ1-4; tentative D call: TRBD1 (5 bases). V was pared by 1 base and J by 7 bases, with 5 bases between. Germline loops: CDR1 SGHKS, CDR2 YYEKEE (reference sequence). The CDR3 is made up of 12 amino acids. Here the CDR3 reads CASSLTGEKLFF. The CDR3 nucleotides read TGTGCCAGCAGCTTGACAGGTGAAAAACTGTTTTTT.

CDR3 coding DNA: TGTGCCAGCAGCTTGGATTCTCCAGAAGTCCGTGGCTACACCTTC. Amino acids: CASSLDSPEVRGYTF. The chain is built from TRBV5-5 and TRBJ1-2, with D uncertain. The CDR3 has 15 amino acids. V was shortened by 0 bases and J by 7 bases, with 16 bases between the two germline ends. Germline V gene sequence: CDR1 SGHKS, CDR2 YYEKEE (reference sequence).

The chain joins TRBV7-9 to TRBJ1-4; D is possibly TRBD1 (6 bases). V shed 5 bases and J shed 1 base, with 11 bases lying between them. This CDR3 has 15 residues. Per germline, CDR1 SEHNR and CDR2 FQNEAQ (reference sequence). CDR3 residues: CASSRTQGTNEKLFF. DNA for the CDR3: TGTGCCAGCAGCCGGACACAGGGAACTAATGAAAAACTGTTTTTT. Combining the CDR3 with reference TRBV7-9 and TRBJ1-4 gives the whole variable domain DTGVSQNPRHKITKRGQNVTFRCDPISEHNRLYWYRQTLGQGPEFLTYFQNEAQLEKSRLLSDRFSAERPKGSFSTLEIQRTEQGDSAMYLCASSRTQGTNEKLFFGSGTQLSVL.

This chain connects TRBV11-2 to TRBJ2-1; D is perhaps TRBD2 (5 bases). CDR3 length: 12 residues. CDR1 is SGHAT and CDR2 is FQNNGV in the germline V gene. Trimming stripped 6 bases from V and 4 bases from J, with 7 bases between. DNA for the CDR3: TGTGCCAGCAGGAGGAGGTACAATGAGCAGTTCTTC. The encoded protein is CASRRRYNEQFF.

Only one count was recorded for this clone. CDR3 amino acids: CASSLAGGLYNEQFF. The CDR3 DNA follows: TGTGCCAGCAGCTTAGCGGGAGGCCTCTACAATGAGCAGTTCTTC. The rearrangement links TRBV11-3 to TRBJ2-1; TRBD2 matches at 7 bases. This CDR3 has 15 amino acids. Per the germline V gene, CDR1 is SGHNT and CDR2 is YENEEA. The V segment lost 1 base and the J segment 3 bases; nucleotides outside the gene matches: 3.

The rearrangement joins TRBV6-5 to TRBJ2-5; D might be TRBD1 (5 bases). Per the germline V gene, CDR1 is MNHEY and CDR2 is SVGAGI. The germline V and J ends were trimmed by 5 bases and 5 bases, with 12 bases remaining between them. There are 13 residues in the CDR3. DNA of the CDR3: TGTGCCAGCAGTCTGACAGCCCCGGAGACCCAGTACTTC. Translated: CASSLTAPETQYF.

This rearrangement joins TRBV30 to TRBJ2-1; the D gene is possibly TRBD1 (7 bases). The CDR3 totals 14 residues. Trimming pared 5 bases from V and 8 bases from J, leaving 19 bases between. CDR1 is GTSNPN and CDR2 is SVGIG in the germline V gene (reference sequence). The chain's CDR3 is CAWSRGRGSDEQFF. The CDR3 DNA follows: TGTGCCTGGTCGCGGGGCAGGGGGAGTGATGAGCAGTTCTTC.

The chain carries TRBV24-1 and TRBJ1-3, with a possible D match to TRBD1 (5 bases). This CDR3 is built from 15 residues. V lost 1 base to trimming and J lost 7 bases, with 13 bases between them. The germline V gene encodes CDR1 KGHDR and CDR2 SFDVKD. The CDR3 reads CATSDFGGSGNTIYF. CDR3 sequence (DNA): TGTGCCACCAGTGATTTTGGGGGGTCGGGGAACACCATATATTTT.

The chain carries TRBV9 and TRBJ2-5; a weak D match, TRBD2 (5 bases). The CDR3 loop spans 14 amino acids. V was shortened by 0 bases and J by 4 bases, with 10 bases between the two germline ends. From germline, CDR1 is SGDLS and CDR2 YYNGEE. The CDR3 protein is CASSVAGGLETQYF. The CDR3 bases are TGTGCCAGCAGCGTAGCTGGCGGGTTAGAGACCCAGTACTTC.

CDR3 coding DNA: TGTGCCAGCAGTTCCCTCGGGGGGGTGAGCTCCTACGAGCAGTACTTC. Its protein product is CASSSLGGVSSYEQYF. The chain employs TRBV28 and TRBJ2-7; 8 bases map to TRBD2. Trimming removed 4 bases from V and 0 bases from J; junction bases left unmatched: 8. There are 16 residues in the CDR3. Germline V CDR1 and CDR2: MDHEN, SYDVKM.

The chain combines TRBV24-1 with TRBJ1-5; D is perhaps TRBD1 (6 bases). CDR3 length: 17 residues. From germline, CDR1 is KGHDR and CDR2 SFDVKD. Between the trimmed V and J ends, which lost 3 bases and 3 bases, there was a span of 17 bases. The CDR3 region has the DNA TGTGCCACCAGTGATCCTCGGACAGCCCTTGACAATCAGCCCCAGCATTTT. It translates to CATSDPRTALDNQPQHF.

The CDR3 loop is CASSSGDTTNEKLFF. The CDR3 DNA sequence: TGTGCCAGCAGCTCCGGGGATACGACTAATGAAAAACTGTTTTTT. The J gene is TRBJ1-4, the V gene TRBV5-8; no reliable D call. Germline CDR1 and CDR2: SGHTS and YDEGEE. CDR3 length equals 15 residues. V was shortened by 3 bases and J by 2 bases, with 11 bases between the two germline ends.

This clone occurred once. The V and J genes are TRBV5-1 and TRBJ2-3, with 7 bases matching TRBD2. CDR3 length equals 17 residues. CDR1 is SGHRS and CDR2 is YFSETQ in the germline V gene. The V gene end was trimmed by 2 bases and the J gene end by 2 bases; junction bases not matched to a gene: 11. Written as DNA, the CDR3 is TGCGCCAGCAGCTTAGGTGGCGGGGGAGCTCTCACAGATACGCAGTATTTT. Residues: CASSLGGGGALTDTQYF.

A single count supports this clone. V and J are TRBV5-4 and TRBJ1-2, with 9 bases matching TRBD1. J lost 8 bases, V lost 4 bases, and 9 bases had no gene match. From germline, CDR1 is SGHNT and CDR2 YYREEE (reference sequence). The CDR3 has 14 amino acids. The CDR3: CASSIEGQGRGYTF. The CDR3 region has the DNA TGTGCCAGCAGCATAGAGGGACAGGGAAGAGGCTACACCTTC.

In the case of this clone: One junction end disagrees with the germline gene, perhaps due to a read error. The chain links TRBV7-7 to TRBJ2-1; 8 bases are a match to TRBD2. The germline gives CDR1 SSHAT, CDR2 FNYEAQ (reference sequence). The CDR3 is 19 amino acids. CDR3 bases: TGTGCTAGCAGCTTAGTAGGGACTAGGCCTTCAAACCGATACAATGAGCAGTTCTTC. Translated, it gives CASSLVGTRPSNRYNEQFF.

The chain is built from TRBV5-1 and TRBJ1-3; tentatively, D is TRBD1 (5 bases). This CDR3 spans 14 amino acids. Germline V gene sequence: CDR1 SGHRS, CDR2 YFSETQ. Between the trimmed V and J ends, which lost 1 base and 7 bases, there was a span of 12 bases. CDR3 DNA: TGCGCCAGCAGCTTGCAGGGTGAGATGAACACCATATATTTT. It encodes CASSLQGEMNTIYF.

This rearrangement joins TRBV6-5 to TRBJ2-7, with TRBD1 matching 10 bases. The CDR3 runs to 14 residues. V was clipped by 6 bases and J by 0 bases; unmatched bases: 2. Looked up from germline, CDR1 is MNHEY and CDR2 is SVGAGI. CDR3 coding DNA: TGTGCCAGCAGAGACAGGGGGCCCTCCTACGAGCAGTACTTC. Translated: CASRDRGPSYEQYF.

This clone showed up just once. This chain's CDR3 is CASSLGGVGGFSEQYF. The CDR3 DNA sequence: TGTGCCAGCAGCTTGGGGGGGGTAGGCGGCTTCTCCGAGCAGTACTTC. The V and J genes are TRBV5-4 and TRBJ2-7; D is perhaps TRBD2 (6 bases). The CDR3 sequence is 16 residues long. The V gene's germline CDR1 is SGHNT and CDR2 YYREEE (reference sequence). Trimming cost V 0 bases and J 6 bases, with 19 bases left between them. Looking up the rest from reference TRBV5-4 and TRBJ2-7 gives the full variable domain: ETGVTQSPTHLIKTRGQQVTLRCSSQSGHNTVSWYQQALGQGPQFIFQYYREEENGRGNFPPRFSGLQFPNYSSELNVNALELDDSALYLCASSLGGVGGFSEQYFGPGTRLTVT.

In its sample, this clone was seen once. The rearrangement links TRBV2 to TRBJ2-1, with D tentatively TRBD2 (5 bases). Looked up from germline, CDR1 is SNHLY and CDR2 is FYNNEI. Trimming removed 4 bases from V and 8 bases from J, with 9 bases in between. The CDR3 is 12 residues long. The CDR3, as DNA: TGTGCCAGCAGTGCTAGCTGGGATGAGCAGTTCTTC. This encodes CASSASWDEQFF.

The chain couples TRBV2 to TRBJ2-3; the match to TRBD2 covers 9 bases. With 6 bases clipped from V and 2 bases from J, the junction kept 6 bases outside the gene matches. The CDR3 contains 15 residues. Germline V lookup: CDR1 SNHLY, CDR2 FYNNEI. The CDR3 loop reads CASRGAGGITDTQYF. CDR3 nucleotides: TGTGCCAGCAGGGGAGCGGGAGGTATCACAGATACGCAGTATTTT.

The chain uses TRBV6-5 and TRBJ1-3; the D gene is possibly TRBD1 (6 bases). The V and J ends lost 7 bases and 3 bases respectively, with 13 bases between them. In germline, CDR1 is MNHEY, CDR2 SVGAGI. This CDR3 is built from 14 residues. The chain's CDR3 is CASIKVRGGNTIYF. The DNA for the CDR3 is TGTGCCAGCATCAAGGTCAGGGGTGGAAACACCATATATTTT.

The chain is built from TRBV7-9 and TRBJ2-5; possibly TRBD1 for D (6 bases). V dropped 5 bases and J dropped 4 bases, with 11 bases sitting between them. From germline, CDR1 is SEHNR and CDR2 FQNEAQ (reference sequence). The CDR3 extends over 13 amino acids. CDR3 in DNA: TGTGCCAGCAGCCTACAGGGCCCAGAGACCCAGTACTTC. It translates to CASSLQGPETQYF.

The V call is TRBV6-5, the J call TRBJ1-6; D ambiguous. V was pared by 7 bases and J by 8 bases, with 18 bases between. The germline V gene encodes CDR1 MNHEY and CDR2 SVGAGI. CDR3 length equals 15 residues. CDR3 DNA sequence: TGTGCCAGCAAAATAAACGGGATTTTGGATTCACCCCTCCACTTT. Translated: CASKINGILDSPLHF.

The rearrangement joins TRBV12-5 to TRBJ1-5, with D hard to call. V was shortened by 1 base and J by 3 bases, with 4 bases between the two germline ends. In germline, CDR1 is LGHNT, CDR2 FRNRAP. CDR3 length: 13 amino acids. CDR3 sequence: CASGLGPNQPQHF. The CDR3 DNA reads as TGTGCTAGTGGTTTGGGGCCCAATCAGCCCCAGCATTTT. Using reference TRBV12-5 and TRBJ1-5 for the parts outside the CDR3, the full variable domain is DARVTQTPRHKVTEMGQEVTMRCQPILGHNTVFWYRQTMMQGLELLAYFRNRAPLDDSGMPKDRFSAEMPDATLATLKIQPSEPRDSAVYFCASGLGPNQPQHFGDGTRLSIL.

This chain joins TRBV5-5 and TRBJ2-7; 9 nucleotides line up with TRBD2. The CDR3 is 14 amino acids. Germline CDR1 and CDR2: SGHKS and YYEKEE (reference sequence). V dropped 4 bases and J dropped 4; count of bases not matched to a gene: 6. CDR3 nucleotide sequence: TGTGCCAGCAGCATTTCAGCGGGAGGATACGAGCAGTACTTC. It encodes CASSISAGGYEQYF.